These T cell receptor beta chains were read from a single sample in a study of beta chain features in type 1 diabetes. The table came from immunoSEQ multiplex PCR; TCRdb's copy has only in-frame clones and leaves some out. Counted here are under 950,000 clones, roughly 15% occurring once; the ten biggest clones make up around 0.02%. The sequencing sample was made of naive CD4+ T cells from blood. All receptors derive from a woman aged 18 to 35 in good health. Each CDR3 is given with its conserved first and last residue. The D gene is left open where the match is weak. Clone size appears in some rows only: once, few, many, or a class for an expanded clone.

>13|TRBD1|-|TRBJ1-1|TRBV19
CASRWGQSGEAFF
TGTGCCAGTAGATGGGGACAGTCGGGTGAAGCTTTCTTT
>13|-|-|TRBJ2-1|TRBV7-2
CASSPRDLNEQFF
TGTGCCAGCAGCCCCCGGGACCTAAATGAGCAGTTCTTC
>16|-|-|TRBJ1-4|TRBV4-3
CASSKGTGAQREKLFF
TGCGCCAGCAGCAAGGGGACGGGCGCCCAGAGGGAAAAACTGTTTTTT
>15|-|few|TRBJ1-1|TRBV5-5
CASSLSGALNTEAFF
TGTGCCAGCAGCTTGTCCGGGGCACTGAACACTGAAGCTTTCTTT
>14|-|-|TRBJ1-2|TRBV28
CASSLGAVIMGYTF
TGTGCCAGCAGTTTAGGGGCAGTCATTATGGGCTACACCTTC
>16|TRBD2|-|TRBJ2-5|TRBV5-1
CASSPTLAGSQETQYF
TGCGCCAGCAGCCCAACACTAGCGGGGTCCCAAGAGACCCAGTACTTC
>15|-|-|TRBJ2-3|TRBV28
CASRPDRLTADTQYF
TGTGCCAGCAGACCAGACAGGCTAACGGCAGATACGCAGTATTTT
>15|-|-|TRBJ2-7|TRBV28
CASSLVTAGNYEQYF
TGTGCCAGCAGTTTAGTGACCGCCGGAAACTACGAGCAGTACTTC
>17|-|few|TRBJ2-1|TRBV7-2
CASRSLGGAGPYNEQFF
TGTGCCAGCAGATCCCTCGGGGGCGCAGGACCCTACAATGAGCAGTTCTTC
>14|TRBD1|few|TRBJ1-1|TRBV18
CASSPGTGNTEAFF
TGTGCCAGCTCACCAGGGACAGGTAACACTGAAGCTTTCTTT
>14|-|-|TRBJ1-5|TRBV29-1
CSAVTMDSNQPQHF
TGCAGCGCGGTAACAATGGATAGCAATCAGCCCCAGCATTTT
>17|TRBD1|-|TRBJ1-1|TRBV14
CASSFQPQGLPNTEAFF
TGTGCCAGCAGCTTCCAACCACAGGGGCTTCCCAACACTGAAGCTTTCTTT
>18|-|-|TRBJ2-2|TRBV4-3
CASSRDSRLVEGSGELFF
TGCGCCAGCAGCCGGGACTCTCGACTAGTCGAAGGGTCCGGGGAGCTGTTTTTT
>13|TRBD1|-|TRBJ2-1|TRBV7-2
CASSYDRGNEQFF
TGTGCCAGCAGCTATGACAGGGGGAATGAGCAGTTCTTC
>14|-|-|TRBJ2-1|TRBV28
CASRAGGTYNEQFF
TGTGCCAGCAGAGCAGGAGGAACCTACAATGAGCAGTTCTTC
>15|-|-|TRBJ2-5|TRBV6-5
CASRSLILGMNTQYF
TGTGCCAGCAGGAGCCTAATACTAGGGATGAACACCCAGTACTTC
>16|TRBD1|few|TRBJ2-1|TRBV7-3
CASSLRSGTANNEQFF
TGTGCCAGCAGCCTAAGATCCGGGACAGCTAACAATGAGCAGTTCTTC
>12|-|-|TRBJ1-2|TRBV28
CASSLALYGYTF
TGTGCCAGCAGTTTAGCCCTTTATGGCTACACCTTC
>15|-|few|TRBJ2-5|TRBV9
CASSVEAVRLETQYF
TGTGCCAGCAGCGTAGAGGCGGTGCGTTTAGAGACCCAGTACTTC
>14|-|few|TRBJ2-7|TRBV2
CASSVGTRFYEQYF
TGTGCCAGCAGTGTGGGGACGCGTTTCTACGAGCAGTACTTC
>16|TRBD1|-|TRBJ2-1|TRBV19
CASSLTRGTVRGVQFF
TGTGCCAGTAGTCTCACCAGGGGGACAGTTCGCGGCGTGCAGTTCTTC
>17|TRBD1|-|TRBJ2-3|TRBV28
CASSLIGTGGFPDTQYF
TGTGCCAGCAGTTTAATTGGGACAGGGGGCTTTCCAGATACGCAGTATTTT
>15|TRBD2|-|TRBJ2-7|TRBV7-9
CASSLGTSGNYEQYF
TGTGCCAGCAGCTTAGGTACTAGCGGGAACTACGAGCAGTACTTC
>13|-|few|TRBJ1-1|TRBV5-4
CASSLDANTEAFF
TGTGCCAGCAGCTTGGATGCGAACACTGAAGCTTTCTTT
>14|-|-|TRBJ2-2|TRBV5-1
CASSGDPNTGELFF
TGCGCCAGCAGCGGGGATCCGAACACCGGGGAGCTGTTTTTT
>15|TRBD1|-|TRBJ2-1|TRBV28
CASTRRGHSYNEQFF
TGTGCCAGCACCCGCAGGGGGCATTCCTACAATGAGCAGTTCTTC
>13|-|few|TRBJ1-1|TRBV4-2
CASSQDAQPEAFF
TGTGCCAGCAGCCAAGACGCACAGCCCGAAGCTTTCTTT
>17|TRBD2|few|TRBJ2-4|TRBV7-9
CASSFRTSGSDKNIQYF
TGTGCCAGCAGCTTTAGGACTAGCGGGAGTGACAAAAACATTCAGTACTTC
>17|-|-|TRBJ2-3|TRBV5-1
CASSSTRGPGGTDTQYF
TGCGCCAGCAGCTCTACACGGGGCCCCGGGGGTACAGATACGCAGTATTTT
>16|-|few|TRBJ1-1|TRBV5-4
CASSLASGVVNTEAFF
TGTGCCAGCAGCTTGGCATCCGGAGTAGTGAACACTGAAGCTTTCTTT
>15|TRBD1|-|TRBJ2-7|TRBV28
CASSPSPGQDYEQYF
TGTGCCAGCAGCCCCTCCCCGGGACAGGACTACGAGCAGTACTTC
>14|-|few|TRBJ2-7|TRBV23-1
CASSQSRQTCMQYF
TGCGCCAGCAGTCAATCGAGACAGACGTGTATGCAGTACTTC
>15|-|-|TRBJ1-5|TRBV2
CASREEVGARQPQHF
TGTGCCAGCAGAGAGGAAGTGGGGGCTCGGCAGCCCCAGCATTTT
>15|TRBD2|-|TRBJ2-1|TRBV5-1
CASSRGLAGYNEQFF
TGCGCCAGCAGTCGCGGACTAGCGGGGTACAATGAGCAGTTCTTC
>14|-|-|TRBJ2-2|TRBV6-5
CASRLGTNTGELFF
TGTGCCAGCAGACTGGGGACGAACACCGGGGAGCTGTTTTTT
>16|TRBD2|-|TRBJ2-5|TRBV4-2
CASSPSGTSKVETQYF
TGTGCCAGCAGCCCTAGCGGGACTAGCAAGGTAGAGACCCAGTACTTC
>13|TRBD2|-|TRBJ2-7|TRBV2
CASQRESAYEQYF
TGTGCCAGTCAGCGGGAGTCGGCCTACGAGCAGTACTTC
>14|-|few|TRBJ1-1|TRBV6-5
CASRIGTVNTEAFF
TGTGCCAGCAGAATAGGGACGGTGAACACTGAAGCTTTCTTT
>17|TRBD2|few|TRBJ2-1|TRBV27
CASSLGSGRGSYNEQFF
TGTGCCAGCAGTTTGGGTAGCGGGAGGGGTAGCTACAATGAGCAGTTCTTC
>13|-|-|TRBJ2-3|TRBV6-5
CASKTVGADTQYF
TGTGCCAGTAAAACGGTCGGGGCAGATACGCAGTATTTT
>13|-|-|TRBJ1-3|TRBV7-9
CARGGISGNTIYF
TGTGCCAGGGGAGGGATCTCTGGAAACACCATATATTTT
>15|TRBD2|-|TRBJ2-1|TRBV7-9
CASSSYPWGGGEQFF
TGTGCCAGCAGTTCCTATCCTTGGGGGGGAGGTGAGCAGTTCTTC
>14|TRBD1|few|TRBJ2-7|TRBV27
CASSSRDRSYEQYF
TGTGCCAGCAGTTCCCGGGACAGGTCATACGAGCAGTACTTC
>15|-|-|TRBJ2-5|TRBV25-1
CASSALRDVIETQYF
TGTGCCAGCAGTGCGTTGAGGGATGTAATAGAGACCCAGTACTTC
>18|TRBD2|once|TRBJ2-1|TRBV4-1
CASSQTRLAGGPYNEQFF
TGCGCCAGCAGCCAGACCCGACTAGCGGGAGGACCTTACAATGAGCAGTTCTTC
>14|-|few|TRBJ2-7|TRBV6-1
CASSDFGIRDEQYF
TGTGCCAGCAGTGATTTTGGAATCAGGGACGAGCAGTACTTC
>11|-|few|TRBJ2-7|TRBV20-1
CSARRPHEQYF
TGCAGTGCTAGAAGGCCTCACGAGCAGTACTTC
>15|-|-|TRBJ2-1|TRBV27
CASSLASARYNEQFF
TGTGCCAGCAGTTTGGCCTCCGCGCGATACAATGAGCAGTTCTTC
>12|-|few|TRBJ2-2|TRBV11-2
CASSLARVALFF
TGTGCCAGCAGCTTAGCGAGAGTTGCGCTGTTTTTT
>14|TRBD1|few|TRBJ2-7|TRBV6-5
CASSRTGGYYEQYF
TGTGCCAGCAGTCGAACAGGGGGTTATTACGAGCAGTACTTC
>13|-|-|TRBJ2-7|TRBV9
CASSAAAEGEQYF
TGTGCCAGCAGCGCAGCTGCCGAGGGCGAGCAGTACTTC
>14|-|-|TRBJ2-7|TRBV5-1
CASSFGGGSYEQYF
TGCGCCAGCAGCTTCGGGGGAGGTTCCTACGAGCAGTACTTC
>18|TRBD1|-|TRBJ1-2|TRBV9
CASSPLDGTGAALRGYTF
TGTGCCAGCAGCCCACTAGATGGGACAGGGGCGGCCTTGAGAGGCTACACCTTC
>14|-|few|TRBJ1-2|TRBV7-9
CASSLVRASYGYTF
TGTGCCAGCAGCTTAGTTCGGGCCTCCTATGGCTACACCTTC
>15|-|few|TRBJ2-5|TRBV7-9
CASSLDVLRQETQYF
TGTGCCAGCAGCCTGGACGTTCTTCGCCAAGAGACCCAGTACTTC
>15|TRBD2|few|TRBJ2-1|TRBV5-1
CASSLQLAGVYEQFF
TGCGCCAGCAGCCTCCAACTAGCGGGAGTATATGAGCAGTTCTTC
>16|-|-|TRBJ2-1|TRBV9
CASSGSPGLLQNEQFF
TGTGCCAGCAGCGGGTCCCCGGGACTCCTCCAGAATGAGCAGTTCTTC
>13|TRBD2|few|TRBJ2-7|TRBV5-1
CASRSSGSGEQYF
TGCGCCAGCAGATCTAGCGGCTCAGGGGAGCAGTACTTC
>15|TRBD1|few|TRBJ2-7|TRBV28
CASSRTGDPTYEQYF
TGTGCCAGCAGTAGAACAGGGGATCCAACCTACGAGCAGTACTTC
>19|-|-|TRBJ2-1|TRBV13
CASSPGPDVRGAHYNEQFF
TGTGCCAGCAGCCCGGGCCCGGACGTCAGGGGGGCTCATTACAATGAGCAGTTCTTC